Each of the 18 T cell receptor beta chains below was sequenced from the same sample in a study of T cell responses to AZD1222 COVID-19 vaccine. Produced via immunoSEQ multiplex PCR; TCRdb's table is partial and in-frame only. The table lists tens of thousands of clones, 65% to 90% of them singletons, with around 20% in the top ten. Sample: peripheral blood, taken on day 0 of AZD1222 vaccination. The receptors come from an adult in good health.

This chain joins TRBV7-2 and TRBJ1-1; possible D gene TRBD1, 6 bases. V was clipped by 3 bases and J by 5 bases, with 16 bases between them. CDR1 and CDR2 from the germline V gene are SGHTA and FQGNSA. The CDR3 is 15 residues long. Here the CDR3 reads CASSFAGTGRTEAFF. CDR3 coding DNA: TGTGCCAGCAGCTTCGCCGGAACAGGGAGAACTGAAGCTTTCTTT.

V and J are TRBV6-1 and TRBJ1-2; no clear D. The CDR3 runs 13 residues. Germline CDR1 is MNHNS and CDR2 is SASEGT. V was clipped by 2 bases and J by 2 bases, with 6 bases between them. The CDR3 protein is CASSEKGNYGYTF. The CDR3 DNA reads TGTGCCAGCAGTGAAAAGGGAAACTATGGCTACACCTTC.

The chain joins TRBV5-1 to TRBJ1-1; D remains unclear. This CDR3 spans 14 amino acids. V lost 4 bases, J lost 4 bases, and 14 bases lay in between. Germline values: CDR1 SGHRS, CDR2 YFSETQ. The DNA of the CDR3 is TGCGCCAGCAGCCTTGAAGGACGTCTCACTGAAGCTTTCTTT. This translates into CASSLEGRLTEAFF.

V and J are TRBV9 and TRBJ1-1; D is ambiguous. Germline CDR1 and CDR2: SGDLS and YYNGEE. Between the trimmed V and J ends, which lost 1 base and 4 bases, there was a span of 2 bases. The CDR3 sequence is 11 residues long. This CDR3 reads CASSVLTEAFF. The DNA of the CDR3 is TGTGCCAGCAGCGTACTCACTGAAGCTTTCTTT.

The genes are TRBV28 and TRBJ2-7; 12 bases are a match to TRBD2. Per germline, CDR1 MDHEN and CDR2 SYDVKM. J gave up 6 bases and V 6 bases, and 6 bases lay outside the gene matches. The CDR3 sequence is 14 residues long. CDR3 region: CASSRLAGVAEQYF. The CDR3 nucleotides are TGTGCCAGCAGCCGACTAGCGGGAGTCGCCGAGCAGTACTTC.

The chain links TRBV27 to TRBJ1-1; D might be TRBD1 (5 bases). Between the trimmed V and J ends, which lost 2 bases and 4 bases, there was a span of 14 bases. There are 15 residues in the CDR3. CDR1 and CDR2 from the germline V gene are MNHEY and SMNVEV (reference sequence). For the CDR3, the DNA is TGTGCCAGCAGTTTAAGGAGCGGGGGTGGCACTGAAGCTTTCTTT. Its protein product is CASSLRSGGGTEAFF.

The DNA of the CDR3 is TGTGCCAGCATTCGGGGGCCGGTTTCGGATGGCTACACCTTC. Translating it yields CASIRGPVSDGYTF. The chain employs TRBV5-5 and TRBJ1-2; D is possibly TRBD1 (6 bases). CDR3 length: 14 residues. V dropped 6 bases and J dropped 6 bases, with 18 bases sitting between them. From germline, CDR1 is SGHKS and CDR2 YYEKEE (reference sequence).

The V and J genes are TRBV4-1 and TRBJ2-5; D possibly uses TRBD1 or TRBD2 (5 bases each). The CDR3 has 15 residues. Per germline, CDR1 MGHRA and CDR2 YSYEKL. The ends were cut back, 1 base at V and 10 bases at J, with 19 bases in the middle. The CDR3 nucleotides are TGCGCCAGCAGCCAAGGGGGGACGGCCCTAAGCGGCCAGTACTTC. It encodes CASSQGGTALSGQYF.

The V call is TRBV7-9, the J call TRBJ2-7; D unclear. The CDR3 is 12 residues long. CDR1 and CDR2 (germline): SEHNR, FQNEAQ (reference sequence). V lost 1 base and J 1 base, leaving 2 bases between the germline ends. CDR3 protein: CASSLESYEQYF. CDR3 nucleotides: TGTGCCAGCAGCTTAGAATCCTACGAGCAGTACTTC. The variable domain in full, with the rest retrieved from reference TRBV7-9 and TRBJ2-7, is DTGVSQNPRHKITKRGQNVTFRCDPISEHNRLYWYRQTLGQGPEFLTYFQNEAQLEKSRLLSDRFSAERPKGSFSTLEIQRTEQGDSAMYLCASSLESYEQYFGPGTRLTVT.

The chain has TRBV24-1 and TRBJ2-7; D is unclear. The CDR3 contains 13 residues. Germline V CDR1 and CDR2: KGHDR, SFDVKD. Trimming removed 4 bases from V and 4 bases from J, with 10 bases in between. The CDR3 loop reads CATSDGFSYEQYF. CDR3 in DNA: TGTGCCACCAGTGACGGGTTCTCGTACGAGCAGTACTTC.

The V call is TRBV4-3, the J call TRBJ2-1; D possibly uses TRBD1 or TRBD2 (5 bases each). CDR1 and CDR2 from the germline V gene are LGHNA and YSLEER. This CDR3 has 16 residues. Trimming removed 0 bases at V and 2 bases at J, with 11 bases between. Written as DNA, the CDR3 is TGCGCCAGCAGCCAAGATAGGGGACCGACCTACAATGAGCAGTTCTTC. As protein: CASSQDRGPTYNEQFF.

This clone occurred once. CDR3 residues: CASSVEEGTNEKLFF. The CDR3 coding sequence is TGTGCCAGCAGCGTAGAAGAGGGTACTAATGAAAAACTGTTTTTT. This sequence joins TRBV9 and TRBJ1-4, with no clear D. Germline assignment: CDR1 SGDLS and CDR2 YYNGEE. Between the trimmed V and J ends, which lost 0 bases and 2 bases, there was a span of 8 bases. The CDR3 extends over 15 amino acids.

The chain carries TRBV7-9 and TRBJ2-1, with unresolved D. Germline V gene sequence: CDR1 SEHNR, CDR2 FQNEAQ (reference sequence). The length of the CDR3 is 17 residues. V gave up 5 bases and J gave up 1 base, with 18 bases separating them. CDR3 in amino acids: CASSPDSGAGSYNEQFF. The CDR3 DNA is TGTGCCAGCAGCCCTGACTCCGGAGCAGGTTCCTACAATGAGCAGTTCTTC.

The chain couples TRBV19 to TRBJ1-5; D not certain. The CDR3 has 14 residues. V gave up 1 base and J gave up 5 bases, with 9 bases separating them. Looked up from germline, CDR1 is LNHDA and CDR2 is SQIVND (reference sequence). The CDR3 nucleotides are TGTGCCAGTAGTATAGTCATAGTGTATCAGCCCCAGCATTTT. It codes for CASSIVIVYQPQHF.

The CDR3 region has the DNA TGTGCCAGCTCACAGGCCAACTACGAGCAGTACTTC. Translation gives CASSQANYEQYF. The gene calls are TRBV18 and TRBJ2-7, with D uncertain. V lost 4 bases to trimming and J lost 3 bases, with 7 bases between them. Looked up from germline, CDR1 is KGHSH and CDR2 is LQKENI. The CDR3 runs to 12 residues.

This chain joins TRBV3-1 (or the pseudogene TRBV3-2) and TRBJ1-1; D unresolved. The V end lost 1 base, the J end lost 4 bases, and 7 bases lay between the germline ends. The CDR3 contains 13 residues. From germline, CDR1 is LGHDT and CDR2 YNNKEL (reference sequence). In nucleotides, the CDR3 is TGTGCCAGCAGCCAAGCTGCTGGCACTGAAGCTTTCTTT. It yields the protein CASSQAAGTEAFF.

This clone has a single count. The CDR3 sequence: CSVVLQGGGTEAFF. The CDR3 DNA follows: TGCAGCGTTGTCCTACAGGGTGGGGGCACTGAAGCTTTCTTT. The chain recombines TRBV29-1 with TRBJ1-1, with D possibly being TRBD1 (6 bases). The CDR3 is 14 amino acids. Germline CDR1 SQVTM, CDR2 ANQGSEA. Trimming took 4 bases from V and 4 from J, leaving 16 bases between them.

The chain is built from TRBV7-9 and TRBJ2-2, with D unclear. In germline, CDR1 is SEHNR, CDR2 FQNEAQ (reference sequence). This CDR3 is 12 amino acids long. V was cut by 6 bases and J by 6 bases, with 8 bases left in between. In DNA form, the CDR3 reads TGTGCCAGCAGAGTTATGGCCGGGGAGCTGTTTTTT. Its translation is CASRVMAGELFF.